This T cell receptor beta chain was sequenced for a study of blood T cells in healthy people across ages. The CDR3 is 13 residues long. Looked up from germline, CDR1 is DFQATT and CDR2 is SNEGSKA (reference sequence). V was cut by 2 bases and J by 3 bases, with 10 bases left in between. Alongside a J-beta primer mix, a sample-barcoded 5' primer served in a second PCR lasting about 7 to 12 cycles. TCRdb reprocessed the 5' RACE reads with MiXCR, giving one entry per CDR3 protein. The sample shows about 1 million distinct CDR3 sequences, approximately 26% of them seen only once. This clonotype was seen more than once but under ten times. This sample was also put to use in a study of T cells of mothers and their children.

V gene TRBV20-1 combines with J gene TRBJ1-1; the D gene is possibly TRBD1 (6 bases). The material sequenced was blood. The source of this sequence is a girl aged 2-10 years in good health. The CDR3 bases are TGCAGTGCTAGACGGGACACGGACACTGAAGCTTTCTTT. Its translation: CSARRDTDTEAFF.